A selection of T cell receptor beta chains follows, all from one sample in a study of T cell repertoires in cytomegalovirus infection. MiXCR was run by TCRdb on the reads, yielding one entry per CDR3 protein. This table holds some 440,000 distinct CDR3 sequences, 30% to 40% found once. Sequences were obtained from PBMCs. All receptors come from a human donor in good health (CMV status not recorded). Some clones in this sample may be carry-over from other donors' samples. Both conserved end residues are part of each CDR3. A D gene is named only where the DNA matches it firmly. Not all rows give a size; the values are once, few, many and, for expanded clones, a class.

NA | TRBJ2-5 | TRBV6-6 | TRBD2 | TGTGCCAGTGATCGGGGGGGTGTCCAAGAGACCCAGTACTTC | CASDRGGVQETQYF
few | TRBJ1-2 | TRBV6-6 | NA | TGTGCCAGCCACCTACTCCCTCAGGGTGATGGCTACACCTTC | CASHLLPQGDGYTF
few | TRBJ2-1 | TRBV24-1 | TRBD1 | TGTGCCACCAGTGAACGGACAGGGTACAATGAGCAGTTCTTC | CATSERTGYNEQFF
few | TRBJ1-1 | TRBV3-1 | NA | TGTGCCAGCAGCCAAGGGTTCGCGCGGGACACTGAAGCTTTCTTT | CASSQGFARDTEAFF
NA | TRBJ1-2 | TRBV6-1 | NA | TGTGCCAGCAGTGAAAGTTCGATAGCTAACTATGGCTACACCTTC | CASSESSIANYGYTF
NA | TRBJ2-1 | TRBV3-1 | TRBD2 | TGTGCCAGCAGCCAAGTCGGACTAGCTTCCTTCTACAATGAGCAGTTCTTC | CASSQVGLASFYNEQFF
NA | TRBJ1-1 | TRBV28 | TRBD1 | TGTGCCAGCAGCAACAGGGGGCCGGTGAACACTGAAGCTTTCTTT | CASSNRGPVNTEAFF
many | TRBJ1-5 | TRBV7-2 | NA | TGTGCCAGCAGCTCCGGACAGACCGATAGCAATCAGCCCCAGCATTTT | CASSSGQTDSNQPQHF
few | TRBJ1-5 | TRBV19 | NA | TGTGCCAGTAGTGACTGGAGGGGAGGAGGCAATCAGCCCCAGCATTTT | CASSDWRGGGNQPQHF
NA | TRBJ1-1 | TRBV5-3 | TRBD1 | TGTGCCAGCAGCTTAAGAAAGCGGACAGGGGGCCCGACTGAAGCTTTCTTT | CASSLRKRTGGPTEAFF
NA | TRBJ1-6 | TRBV2 | NA | TGTGCCAGCAGTGATCAGGGTTCACCCCTCCACTTT | CASSDQGSPLHF
NA | TRBJ2-1 | TRBV5-1 | NA | TGCGCCAGCAGCTTGGGGACAGCTAATGAGCAGTTCTTC | CASSLGTANEQFF
NA | TRBJ2-7 | TRBV5-6 | TRBD2 | TGTGCCAGCTCGGGGGGGTACTACTACGAGCAGTACTTC | CASSGGYYYEQYF
NA | TRBJ1-5 | TRBV4-2 | NA | TGTGCCAGCAGCCAAGTTATTCATCAGCCCCAGCATTTT | CASSQVIHQPQHF
NA | TRBJ2-5 | TRBV6-6 | TRBD2 | TGTGCCAGCAGTTACCCGACTAGCGGGGGGGCGGAGACCCAGTACTTC | CASSYPTSGGAETQYF
many | TRBJ2-1 | TRBV6-1 | NA | TGTGCCAGCAGTAAAGACAGGGAGGGTGAGCAGTTCTTC | CASSKDREGEQFF
many | TRBJ2-3 | TRBV7-9 | TRBD2 | TGTGCCAGCAGCTTAGCAGAGCGGGGGGAGAAAGATACGCAGTATTTT | CASSLAERGEKDTQYF
NA | TRBJ2-7 | TRBV6-1 | NA | TGTGCCAGCACCGGACCCGGCTCCTACGAGCAGTACTTC | CASTGPGSYEQYF
few | TRBJ1-5 | TRBV20-1 | NA | TGCAGTGCCACCGGGTGGGGCAGCAATCAGCCCCAGCATTTT | CSATGWGSNQPQHF
few | TRBJ2-1 | TRBV28 | NA | TGTGCCAGCAGCAGAGGCGGGGAAACCTACAATGAGCAGTTCTTC | CASSRGGETYNEQFF
many | TRBJ1-1 | TRBV7-6 | NA | TGTGCCAGCAGCTTAGGGGGGACGGAGAACACTGAAGCTTTCTTT | CASSLGGTENTEAFF
few | TRBJ1-1 | TRBV6-6 | TRBD1 | TGTGCCAGCAGTTACGCCGCGGGACAGGGGGGACCTGAAGCTTTCTTT | CASSYAAGQGGPEAFF
NA | TRBJ2-6 | TRBV7-2 | NA | TGTGCCAGCAGTCCCCGGCCCTTTCAGCACGCTGGGGCCAACGTCCTGACTTTC | CASSPRPFQHAGANVLTF
few | TRBJ1-1 | TRBV2 | NA | TGTGCCAGCTTAAGGGGACCCGCAGGGAGCACTGAAGCTTTCTTT | CASLRGPAGSTEAFF